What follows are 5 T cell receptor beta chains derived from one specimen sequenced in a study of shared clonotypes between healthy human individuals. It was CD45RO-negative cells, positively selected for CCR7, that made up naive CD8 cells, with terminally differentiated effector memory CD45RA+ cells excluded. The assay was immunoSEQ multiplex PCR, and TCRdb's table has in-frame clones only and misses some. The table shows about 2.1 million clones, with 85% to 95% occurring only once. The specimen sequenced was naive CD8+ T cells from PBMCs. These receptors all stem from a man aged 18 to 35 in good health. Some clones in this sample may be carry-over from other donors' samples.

This chain's CDR3 is CASSPDRVSSYEQYF. CDR3 bases: TGTGCCAGCAGTCCGGACAGGGTTAGCTCCTACGAGCAGTACTTC. The chain has TRBV7-9 and TRBJ2-7, with TRBD1 identical over 8 bases. The CDR3 is made up of 15 amino acids. The V gene's germline CDR1 is SEHNR and CDR2 FQNEAQ (reference sequence). The J segment lost 0 bases and the V segment lost 6 bases, leaving 7 bases of the junction unmatched.

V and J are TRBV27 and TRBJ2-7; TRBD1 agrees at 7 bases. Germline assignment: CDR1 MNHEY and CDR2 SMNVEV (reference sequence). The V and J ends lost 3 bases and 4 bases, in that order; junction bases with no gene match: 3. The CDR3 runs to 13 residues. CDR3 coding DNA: TGTGCCAGCAGTTTGGGACAGTGGTACGAGCAGTACTTC. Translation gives CASSLGQWYEQYF.

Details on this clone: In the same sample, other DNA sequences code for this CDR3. CDR3 DNA sequence: TGTGCCAGCAGCTTAGGAACTACTGAGCAGTACTTC. This translates into CASSLGTTEQYF. This chain connects TRBV11-2 to TRBJ2-7; no firm D call. CDR1 is SGHAT and CDR2 is FQNNGV in the germline V gene. Trimming removed 1 base at V and 7 bases at J, with 8 bases between. The CDR3 runs 12 residues.

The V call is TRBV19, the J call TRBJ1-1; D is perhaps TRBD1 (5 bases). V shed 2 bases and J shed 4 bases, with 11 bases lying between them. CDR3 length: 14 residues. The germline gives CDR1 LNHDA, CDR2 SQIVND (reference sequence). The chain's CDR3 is CASSIRGESTEAFF. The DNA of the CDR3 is TGTGCCAGTAGTATAAGGGGCGAAAGCACTGAAGCTTTCTTT.

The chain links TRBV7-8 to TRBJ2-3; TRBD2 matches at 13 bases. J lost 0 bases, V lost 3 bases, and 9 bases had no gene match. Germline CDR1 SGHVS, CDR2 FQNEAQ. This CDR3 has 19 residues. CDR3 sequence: CASSFELAGGVVSTDTQYF. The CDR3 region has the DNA TGTGCCAGCAGCTTTGAACTAGCGGGAGGGGTGGTAAGCACAGATACGCAGTATTTT.